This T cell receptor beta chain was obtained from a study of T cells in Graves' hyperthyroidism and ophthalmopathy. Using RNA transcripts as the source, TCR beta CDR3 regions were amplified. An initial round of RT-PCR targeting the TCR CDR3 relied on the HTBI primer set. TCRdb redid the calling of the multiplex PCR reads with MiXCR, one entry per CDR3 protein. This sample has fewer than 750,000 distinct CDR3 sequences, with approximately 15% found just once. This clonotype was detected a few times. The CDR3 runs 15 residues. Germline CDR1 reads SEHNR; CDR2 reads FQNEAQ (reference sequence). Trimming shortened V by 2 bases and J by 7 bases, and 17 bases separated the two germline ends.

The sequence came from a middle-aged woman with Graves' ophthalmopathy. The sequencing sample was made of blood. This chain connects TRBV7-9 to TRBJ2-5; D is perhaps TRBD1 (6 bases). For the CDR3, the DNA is TGTGCCAGCAGCTTACGGGGTCCAGGGGTTGGGACCCAGTACTTC. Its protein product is CASSLRGPGVGTQYF.